This T cell receptor beta chain was sequenced for a study of blood T cell repertoires in COVID-19. Study background: PBMCs, B-cell-depleted T cells, or T cells were the source of the cDNA or gDNA that made up the material.

CDR3 length: 12 amino acids. Germline lookup yields CDR1 LGHDT and CDR2 YNNKEL (reference sequence). Sequencing used immunoSEQ multiplex PCR; TCRdb keeps in-frame clones, though not all of them. The sample lists 68,000 or so clones, approximately 79% occurring once. Source material: peripheral blood. The chain couples TRBV3-1 (or the pseudogene TRBV3-2) to TRBJ2-5, with TRBD2 identical over 8 bases. The TCR originated in a woman between 50 and 59 years old with acute or convalescent COVID-19. CDR3 protein: CATSGFQETQYF. CDR3 sequence (DNA): TGTGCTACTAGCGGATTCCAAGAGACCCAGTACTTC.